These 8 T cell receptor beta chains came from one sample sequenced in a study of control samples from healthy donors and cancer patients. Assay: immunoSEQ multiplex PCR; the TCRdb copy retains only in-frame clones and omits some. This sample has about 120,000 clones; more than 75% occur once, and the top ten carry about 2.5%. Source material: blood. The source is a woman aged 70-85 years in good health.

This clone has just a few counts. The CDR3 sequence: CASRDGYNQPQHF. The DNA for the CDR3 is TGTGCCAGCAGAGACGGCTACAATCAGCCCCAGCATTTT. The gene calls are TRBV6-6 and TRBJ1-5; D unresolved. With 6 bases removed from V and 3 bases from J, the gap between germline ends came to 9 bases. Germline V gives CDR1 MNHNY, CDR2 SVGAGI (reference sequence). This CDR3 has 13 residues.

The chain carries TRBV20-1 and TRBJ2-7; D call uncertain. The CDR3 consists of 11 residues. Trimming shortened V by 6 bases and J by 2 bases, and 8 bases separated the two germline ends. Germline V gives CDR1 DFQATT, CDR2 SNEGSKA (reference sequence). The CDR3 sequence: CSADKTYEQYF. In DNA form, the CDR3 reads TGCAGTGCCGACAAGACCTACGAGCAGTACTTC.

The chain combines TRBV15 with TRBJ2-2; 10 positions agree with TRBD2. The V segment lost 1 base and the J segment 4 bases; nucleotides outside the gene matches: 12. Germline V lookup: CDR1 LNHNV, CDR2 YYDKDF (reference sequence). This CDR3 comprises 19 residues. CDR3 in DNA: TGTGCCACCAGCAGAGTGATGGGAACAGCGGGGGGGCGCACCGGGGAGCTGTTTTTT. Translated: CATSRVMGTAGGRTGELFF.

The CDR3 loop reads CATTARNPSTDTQYF. The CDR3 bases are TGCGCCACCACGGCCCGGAACCCTAGCACAGATACGCAGTATTTT. The chain carries TRBV10-2 and TRBJ2-3; D is unclear. V dropped 10 bases and J dropped 0 bases, with 17 bases sitting between them. The germline V gene has CDR1 WSHSY and CDR2 SAAADI. CDR3 length equals 15 residues.

DNA of the CDR3: TGTGCCAGCAGGGGACCGAACAATGAGCAGTTCTTC. This gives the protein CASRGPNNEQFF. The chain couples TRBV5-4 to TRBJ2-1; perhaps D is TRBD1 or TRBD2 (5 bases each). The CDR3 loop spans 12 amino acids. Germline assignment: CDR1 SGHNT and CDR2 YYREEE (reference sequence). V was cut by 5 bases and J by 5 bases, with 8 bases left in between.

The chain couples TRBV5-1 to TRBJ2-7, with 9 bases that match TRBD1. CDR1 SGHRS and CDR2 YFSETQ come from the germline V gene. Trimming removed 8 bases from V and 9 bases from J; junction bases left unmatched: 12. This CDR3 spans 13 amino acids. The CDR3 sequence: CASAGTGRRLQYF. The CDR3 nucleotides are TGCGCCAGTGCCGGGACAGGGAGGAGACTGCAGTACTTC.

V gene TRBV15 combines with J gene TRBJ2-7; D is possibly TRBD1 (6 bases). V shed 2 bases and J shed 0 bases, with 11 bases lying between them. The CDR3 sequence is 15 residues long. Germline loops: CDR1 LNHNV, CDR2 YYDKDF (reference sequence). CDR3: CATSRSEDSSYEQYF. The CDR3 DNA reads TGTGCCACCAGCAGATCTGAGGACAGCTCCTACGAGCAGTACTTC.

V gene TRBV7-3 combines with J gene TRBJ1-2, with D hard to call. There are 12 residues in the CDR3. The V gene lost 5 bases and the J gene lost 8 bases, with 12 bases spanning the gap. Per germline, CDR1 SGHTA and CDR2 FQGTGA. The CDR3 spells CASSASGLGYTF. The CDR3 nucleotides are TGTGCCAGCAGCGCCTCTGGTTTGGGCTACACCTTC.